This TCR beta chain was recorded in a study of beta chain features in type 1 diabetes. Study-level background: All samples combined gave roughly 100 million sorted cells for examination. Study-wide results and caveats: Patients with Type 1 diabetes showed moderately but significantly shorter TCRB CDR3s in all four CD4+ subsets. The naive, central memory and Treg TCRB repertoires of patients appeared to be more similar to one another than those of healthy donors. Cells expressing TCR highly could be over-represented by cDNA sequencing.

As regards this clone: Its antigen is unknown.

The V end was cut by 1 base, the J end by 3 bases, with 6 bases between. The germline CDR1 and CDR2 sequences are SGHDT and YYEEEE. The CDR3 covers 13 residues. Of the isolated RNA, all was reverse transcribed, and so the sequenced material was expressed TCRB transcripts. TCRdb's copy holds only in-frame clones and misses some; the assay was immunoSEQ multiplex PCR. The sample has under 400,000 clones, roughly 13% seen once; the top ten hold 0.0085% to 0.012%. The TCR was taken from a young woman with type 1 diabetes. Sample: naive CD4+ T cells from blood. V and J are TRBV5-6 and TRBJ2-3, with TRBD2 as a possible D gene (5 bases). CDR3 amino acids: CASSLLATDTQYF. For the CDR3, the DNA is TGTGCCAGCAGCTTGCTAGCAACAGATACGCAGTATTTT.